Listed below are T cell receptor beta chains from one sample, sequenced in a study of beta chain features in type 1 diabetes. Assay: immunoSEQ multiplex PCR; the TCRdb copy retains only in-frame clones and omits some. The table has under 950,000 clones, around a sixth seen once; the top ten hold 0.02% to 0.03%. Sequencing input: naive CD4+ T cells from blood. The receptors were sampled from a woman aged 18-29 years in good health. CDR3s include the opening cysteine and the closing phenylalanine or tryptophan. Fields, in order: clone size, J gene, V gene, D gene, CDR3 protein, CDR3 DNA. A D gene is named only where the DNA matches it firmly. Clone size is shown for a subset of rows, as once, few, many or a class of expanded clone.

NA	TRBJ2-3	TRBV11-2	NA	CASTGIWGSADTQYF	TGTGCCAGCACCGGGATCTGGGGGAGTGCAGATACGCAGTATTTT
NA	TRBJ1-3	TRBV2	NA	CASLSRTSGNTIYF	TGTGCCAGTCTCAGTAGGACCTCTGGAAACACCATATATTTT
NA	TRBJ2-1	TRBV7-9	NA	CASSSDHLNEQFF	TGTGCCAGCAGCTCCGACCACCTCAATGAGCAGTTCTTC
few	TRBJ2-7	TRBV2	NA	CASTEEQISSYEQYF	TGTGCCAGCACCGAGGAACAGATAAGCTCCTACGAGCAGTACTTC
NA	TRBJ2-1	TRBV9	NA	CASSVAYTKGIRNEQFF	TGTGCCAGCAGCGTAGCTTACACCAAGGGCATTCGGAATGAGCAGTTCTTC
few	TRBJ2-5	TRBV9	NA	CASSPLAEQETQYF	TGTGCCAGCAGCCCATTAGCGGAACAAGAGACCCAGTACTTC
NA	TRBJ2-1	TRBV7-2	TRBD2	CASSNGLAGPSYNEQFF	TGTGCCAGCAGCAACGGACTAGCGGGCCCCTCCTACAATGAGCAGTTCTTC
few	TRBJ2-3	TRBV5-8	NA	CASSLRTDTQYF	TGTGCCAGCAGCCTACGCACAGATACGCAGTATTTT
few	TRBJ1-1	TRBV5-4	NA	CASSLSVNTEAFF	TGTGCCAGCAGCTTGTCAGTGAACACTGAAGCTTTCTTT
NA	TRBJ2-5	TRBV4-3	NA	CASSQDWVSLETQYF	TGCGCCAGCAGCCAAGATTGGGTTAGCTTAGAGACCCAGTACTTC
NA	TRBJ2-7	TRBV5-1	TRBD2	CASSWAGTSGYEQYF	TGCGCCAGCAGCTGGGCCGGGACTAGCGGCTACGAGCAGTACTTC
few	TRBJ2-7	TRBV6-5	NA	CASRQQAHEQYF	TGTGCCAGCAGGCAACAGGCCCACGAGCAGTACTTC
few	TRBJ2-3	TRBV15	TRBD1	CATSGELAGQGSDTQYF	TGTGCCACCAGCGGAGAGTTAGCCGGACAGGGGTCAGATACGCAGTATTTT
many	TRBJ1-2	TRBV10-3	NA	CAISENPDMRKGYTF	TGTGCCATCAGTGAGAACCCGGACATGAGGAAGGGCTACACCTTC
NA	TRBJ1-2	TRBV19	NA	CASRDSQGYYGYTF	TGTGCCAGTAGGGACTCACAGGGATACTATGGCTACACCTTC
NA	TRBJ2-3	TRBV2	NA	CASSEAFSASTDTQYF	TGTGCCAGCAGTGAAGCTTTTAGCGCTAGCACAGATACGCAGTATTTT
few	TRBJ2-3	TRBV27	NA	CASRPTGSSTDTQYF	TGTGCCAGCAGACCCACAGGGTCGAGCACAGATACGCAGTATTTT
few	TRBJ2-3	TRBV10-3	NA	CAISRQGLTSGATDTQYF	TGTGCCATCAGTCGACAGGGGCTGACTAGCGGAGCCACAGATACGCAGTATTTT
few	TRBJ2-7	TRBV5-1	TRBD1	CASSEQGYEQYF	TGCGCCAGCAGCGAACAGGGGTACGAGCAGTACTTC
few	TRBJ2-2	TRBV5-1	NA	CASTREYTGELFF	TGCGCCAGCACTAGGGAGTACACCGGGGAGCTGTTTTTT
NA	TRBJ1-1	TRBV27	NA	CASSIGRKNTEAFF	TGTGCCAGCAGTATAGGACGGAAGAACACTGAAGCTTTCTTT
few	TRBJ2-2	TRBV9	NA	CASSATGTTGRGGELFF	TGTGCCAGCAGCGCTACCGGGACTACCGGCAGGGGCGGGGAGCTGTTTTTT
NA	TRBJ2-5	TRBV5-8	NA	CASSLGPWVQETQYF	TGTGCCAGCAGCTTGGGTCCCTGGGTACAAGAGACCCAGTACTTC
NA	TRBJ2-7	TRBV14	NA	CASSQDFWYEQYF	TGTGCCAGCAGCCAAGATTTCTGGTACGAGCAGTACTTC
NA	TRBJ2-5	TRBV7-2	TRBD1	CASRGTGRETQYF	TGTGCCAGCAGAGGGACAGGGCGTGAGACCCAGTACTTC
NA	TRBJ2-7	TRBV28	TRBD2	CASSPSLAGATYEQYF	TGTGCCAGCAGTCCAAGTCTAGCGGGAGCGACCTACGAGCAGTACTTC
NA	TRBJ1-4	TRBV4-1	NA	CASSQPGDLGVEKLFF	TGCGCCAGCAGCCAGCCCGGGGACCTAGGGGTTGAAAAACTGTTTTTT
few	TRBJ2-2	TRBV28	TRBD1	CASRGTGRPDGELFF	TGTGCCAGCAGGGGGACAGGACGTCCGGACGGGGAGCTGTTTTTT
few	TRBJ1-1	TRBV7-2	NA	CASSLNLRTDEAFF	TGTGCCAGCAGCTTAAACCTCCGGACAGATGAAGCTTTCTTT
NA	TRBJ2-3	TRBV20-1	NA	CSAPSTDTQYF	TGCAGTGCCCCAAGCACAGATACGCAGTATTTT
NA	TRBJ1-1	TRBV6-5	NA	CASREPGGTEAFF	TGTGCCAGCAGAGAACCCGGCGGCACTGAAGCTTTCTTT
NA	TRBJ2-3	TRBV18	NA	CASSPPVIDTQYF	TGTGCCAGCTCACCACCTGTGATAGATACGCAGTATTTT
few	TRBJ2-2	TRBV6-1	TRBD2	CASSVWLAANTGELFF	TGTGCCAGCAGTGTTTGGCTAGCGGCGAACACCGGGGAGCTGTTTTTT
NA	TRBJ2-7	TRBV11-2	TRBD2	CASSTLRFGTSPYEQYF	TGTGCCAGCAGCACCCTCCGTTTTGGGACTAGCCCCTACGAGCAGTACTTC
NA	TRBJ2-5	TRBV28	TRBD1	CASSLWTGGSETQYF	TGTGCCAGCAGTTTATGGACAGGGGGCTCGGAGACCCAGTACTTC
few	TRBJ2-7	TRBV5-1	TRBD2	CASSFFPSRAGVGAYEQYF	TGCGCCAGCAGCTTTTTCCCCTCCCGAGCGGGAGTGGGGGCCTACGAGCAGTACTTC
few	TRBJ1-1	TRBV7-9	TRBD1	CASSIDRGMNTEAFF	TGTGCCAGCAGCATAGACAGGGGGATGAACACTGAAGCTTTCTTT
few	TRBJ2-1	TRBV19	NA	CASSNSGNEQFF	TGTGCCAGTAGCAATAGCGGTAATGAGCAGTTCTTC
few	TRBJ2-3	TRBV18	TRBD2	CASSAGLAGDTQYF	TGTGCCAGCTCAGCAGGACTAGCGGGAGATACGCAGTATTTT
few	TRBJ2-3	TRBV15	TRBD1	CATSRYQTGQGMDTQYF	TGTGCCACCAGCAGATACCAAACGGGACAGGGGATGGATACGCAGTATTTT
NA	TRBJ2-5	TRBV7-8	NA	CASSTGQSRETQYF	TGTGCCAGCAGCACCGGACAAAGCAGAGAGACCCAGTACTTC
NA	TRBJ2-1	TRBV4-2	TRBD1	CASSRLGTGFNEQFF	TGTGCCAGCAGCCGCTTGGGGACAGGGTTTAATGAGCAGTTCTTC
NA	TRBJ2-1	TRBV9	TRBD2	CASSIGTSGYSSYNEQFF	TGTGCCAGCAGCATAGGGACTAGCGGGTATAGCTCCTACAATGAGCAGTTCTTC
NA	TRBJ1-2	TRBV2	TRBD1	CASSVRTGAGYTF	TGTGCCAGCAGTGTCCGGACAGGGGCTGGCTACACCTTC
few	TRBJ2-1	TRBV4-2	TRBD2	CASSQDQGTSGYNEQFF	TGTGCCAGCAGCCAAGACCAGGGGACTAGCGGATACAATGAGCAGTTCTTC
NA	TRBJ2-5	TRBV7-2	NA	CASSRTLAEGGTQYF	TGTGCCAGCAGCCGCACTCTAGCGGAGGGGGGGACCCAGTACTTC
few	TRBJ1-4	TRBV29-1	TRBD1	CSVRDRGDEKLFF	TGCAGCGTCCGGGACAGGGGAGATGAAAAACTGTTTTTT
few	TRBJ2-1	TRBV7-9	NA	CASSSLGRGSYNEQFF	TGTGCCAGCAGCTCCCTAGGGCGGGGCTCCTACAATGAGCAGTTCTTC
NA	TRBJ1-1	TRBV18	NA	CASSPLRVWIGTEAFF	TGTGCCAGCTCACCGTTGAGGGTATGGATCGGCACTGAAGCTTTCTTT
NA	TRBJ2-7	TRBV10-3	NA	CAISGTARDEQYF	TGTGCCATCAGTGGGACCGCGAGGGACGAGCAGTACTTC
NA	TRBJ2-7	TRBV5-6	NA	CASSFRLRGRPYEQYF	TGTGCCAGCAGCTTCCGATTACGGGGGCGTCCCTACGAGCAGTACTTC
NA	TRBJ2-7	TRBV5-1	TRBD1	CASSLAGDRGHEQYF	TGCGCCAGCAGCTTGGCCGGGGACAGGGGTCATGAGCAGTACTTC
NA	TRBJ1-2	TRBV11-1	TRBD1	CASSDDRDSYGYTF	TGTGCCAGCAGCGATGACAGGGACAGCTATGGCTACACCTTC